The rows below give T cell receptor beta chains drawn from one sample of a study of blood T cell repertoires in COVID-19. Assay used: immunoSEQ multiplex PCR; TCRdb lists only in-frame clones, some missing. Among some 200,000 clones listed, around nine tenths were seen once. Material: peripheral blood. These receptor sequences come from an older woman with COVID-19, enrolled during active disease. Each CDR3 is given with its conserved first and last residue. D genes are given only for firm matches. Not all rows give a size; the values are once, few, many and, for expanded clones, a class.

>TRBV24-1|TRBD2|TRBJ2-3|.
CATSDRSPLAGSSTDTQYF
TGTGCCACCAGTGATCGTTCGCCCCTAGCGGGATCCAGCACAGATACGCAGTATTTT
>TRBV6-5|.|TRBJ1-4|.
CASQELRREEKLFF
TGTGCCAGCCAAGAATTGCGGAGGGAAGAAAAACTGTTTTTT
>TRBV6-5|.|TRBJ1-1|once
CASSQQPNTEAFF
TGTGCCAGCAGCCAACAACCGAACACTGAAGCTTTCTTT
>TRBV7-9|.|TRBJ1-2|.
CASSPSQVTGYTF
TGTGCCAGCAGCCCCTCTCAGGTTACAGGCTACACCTTC
>TRBV6-2/TRBV6-3|.|TRBJ1-2|few
CASSYRHYGYTF
TGTGCCAGCAGTTACAGACATTATGGCTACACCTTC
>TRBV3-1/TRBV3-2|TRBD2|TRBJ2-7|.
CASSQGLAGETYEQYF
TGTGCCAGCAGCCAAGGACTAGCGGGAGAGACCTACGAGCAGTACTTC
>TRBV30|.|TRBJ2-1|.
CAWSIGRRITYNEQFF
TGTGCCTGGAGTATTGGTAGGAGGATAACATACAATGAGCAGTTCTTC
>TRBV9|TRBD1|TRBJ2-7|.
CASSGDRVSYEQYF
TGTGCCAGCAGCGGAGACAGGGTTTCTTACGAGCAGTACTTC
>TRBV27|TRBD2|TRBJ2-3|.
CASSWTGRASTDTQYF
TGTGCCAGCAGTTGGACCGGGAGGGCTAGCACAGATACGCAGTATTTT
>TRBV30|.|TRBJ1-1|.
CAWSVTGLDTEAFF
TGTGCCTGGAGTGTAACAGGGCTAGACACTGAAGCTTTCTTT
>TRBV27|TRBD1|TRBJ2-7|.
CASRGQGAGYEQYF
TGTGCCAGCAGGGGACAGGGGGCGGGCTACGAGCAGTACTTC
>TRBV20-1|TRBD1|TRBJ2-7|once
CSASSGQGDEQYF
TGCAGTGCTAGTTCTGGACAGGGGGACGAGCAGTACTTC
>TRBV6-1|TRBD1|TRBJ2-5|.
CASSEIQAGGSGTQYF
TGTGCCAGCAGTGAAATTCAGGCAGGGGGCAGTGGGACCCAGTACTTC
>TRBV4-2|.|TRBJ2-7|.
CASSQDPRGGSSYEQYF
TGTGCCAGCAGCCAAGATCCAAGGGGGGGAAGCTCCTACGAGCAGTACTTC
>TRBV5-8|.|TRBJ1-2|.
CASSLEGVTYGYTF
TGTGCCAGCAGCTTGGAGGGGGTTACCTATGGCTACACCTTC
>TRBV6-4|.|TRBJ2-1|.
CASSRNRDSYNEQFF
TGTGCCAGCAGTCGAAACCGGGACTCATACAATGAGCAGTTCTTC
>TRBV5-1|.|TRBJ2-1|once
CASSFSALVYNEQFF
TGCGCCAGCAGCTTCTCTGCTCTAGTCTACAATGAGCAGTTCTTC
>TRBV3-1/TRBV3-2|TRBD1|TRBJ1-1|.
CASSRTGSNTEAFF
TGTGCCAGCAGCCGGACAGGCTCGAACACTGAAGCTTTCTTT
>TRBV7-8|.|TRBJ1-6|few
CASRQETANSPLHF
TGTGCCAGCAGGCAAGAGACTGCTAATTCACCCCTCCACTTT
>TRBV6-2/TRBV6-3|TRBD1|TRBJ2-7|.
CASSFGTGGGTHYEQYF
TGTGCCAGCAGTTTCGGGACAGGGGGCGGAACTCACTACGAGCAGTACTTC
>TRBV28|.|TRBJ2-7|few
CASNSPGGSGEQYF
TGTGCCAGCAACTCCCCAGGAGGCTCGGGGGAGCAGTACTTC
>TRBV2|.|TRBJ1-1|.
CASSGQLNTEAFF
TGTGCCAGCAGCGGACAGTTGAACACTGAAGCTTTCTTT
>TRBV11-2|.|TRBJ2-7|.
CASSLGQGLYEQYF
TGTGCCAGCAGCTTAGGCCAGGGGCTCTACGAGCAGTACTTC
>TRBV6-1|.|TRBJ2-7|.
CASSELDYEQYF
TGTGCCAGCAGTGAATTAGACTACGAGCAGTACTTC
>TRBV7-3|TRBD1|TRBJ1-4|.
CASSSGQGEKLFF
TGTGCCAGCAGCTCAGGACAGGGTGAAAAACTGTTTTTT
>TRBV4-2|.|TRBJ1-6|.
CASSQGKLDNSPLHF
TGTGCCAGCAGCCAAGGAAAACTAGATAATTCACCCCTCCACTTT
>TRBV18|TRBD1|TRBJ2-6|.
CASSPGDRGGSGANVLTF
TGTGCCAGCTCACCTGGGGACAGGGGCGGGTCTGGGGCCAACGTCCTGACTTTC
>TRBV6-5|TRBD1|TRBJ1-4|.
CASSPGGDDEKLFF
TGTGCCAGCAGTCCAGGGGGTGATGATGAAAAACTGTTTTTT
>TRBV7-3|TRBD1|TRBJ1-2|.
CASSRTGIVGYTF
TGTGCCAGCAGCCGGACAGGGATTGTTGGCTACACCTTC
>TRBV6-2/TRBV6-3|TRBD2|TRBJ2-3|.
CASSYISGRGGTDTQYF
TGTGCCAGCAGTTATATTAGCGGGAGGGGCGGAACAGATACGCAGTATTTT
>TRBV28|TRBD2|TRBJ2-1|.
CASSRGLAGGLRNEQFF
TGTGCCAGCAGCCGAGGACTAGCGGGGGGACTAAGGAATGAGCAGTTCTTC
>TRBV6-5|.|TRBJ1-2|.
CAIQGADIYGYTF
TGTGCCATACAGGGAGCGGACATCTATGGCTACACCTTC
>TRBV18|.|TRBJ2-2|.
CASSQSQGSTGELFF
TGTGCCAGCTCACAATCACAGGGATCCACCGGGGAGCTGTTTTTT
>TRBV19|.|TRBJ2-6|.
CASSIGSRSGANVLTF
TGTGCCAGTAGTATAGGTTCGAGATCTGGGGCCAACGTCCTGACTTTC
>TRBV18|.|TRBJ1-1|.
CASSPGQSRGTEAFF
TGTGCCAGCTCACCTGGACAGAGCAGGGGCACTGAAGCTTTCTTT
>TRBV6-2/TRBV6-3|TRBD2|TRBJ2-5|.
CASSYLTSRETQYF
TGTGCCAGCAGTTACTTGACTAGCAGGGAGACCCAGTACTTC
>TRBV5-1|.|TRBJ2-5|.
CASREGSQETQYF
TGCGCCAGCAGGGAGGGGAGTCAAGAGACCCAGTACTTC
>TRBV6-5|TRBD1|TRBJ1-4|once
CASMGQWNEKLFF
TGTGCCAGCATGGGACAGTGGAATGAAAAACTGTTTTTT
>TRBV19|TRBD1|TRBJ1-5|few
CASSTRTGGGNQPQHF
TGTGCCAGTAGTACCCGGACAGGGGGGGGGAATCAGCCCCAGCATTTT
>TRBV5-1|TRBD1|TRBJ1-1|.
CASSPGQGSAAFF
TGCGCCAGCAGTCCAGGACAGGGATCGGCTGCTTTCTTT
>TRBV28|.|TRBJ1-4|.
CASSFSQGATNEKLFF
TGTGCCAGCAGTTTCTCTCAGGGTGCAACTAATGAAAAACTGTTTTTT
>TRBV18|.|TRBJ1-1|.
CASSLGTPGDTEAFF
TGTGCCAGCTCATTAGGGACTCCGGGGGACACTGAAGCTTTCTTT
>TRBV2|.|TRBJ2-1|.
CASSVQVNSYNEQFF
TGTGCCAGCAGTGTCCAGGTCAACTCCTACAATGAGCAGTTCTTC
>TRBV5-1|TRBD1|TRBJ1-1|once
CASRKQGGNTEAFF
TGCGCCAGCAGGAAACAGGGGGGGAACACTGAAGCTTTCTTT
>TRBV29-1|TRBD1|TRBJ2-1|.
CSASDRVNEQFF
TGCAGCGCTTCGGACAGGGTCAATGAGCAGTTCTTC
>TRBV11-2|.|TRBJ1-2|.
CASCPDALACGYTF
TGTGCCAGCTGTCCCGACGCCTTAGCATGTGGCTACACCTTC
>TRBV28|.|TRBJ2-7|.
CASSRTDYEQYF
TGTGCCAGCAGCCGGACAGACTACGAGCAGTACTTC
>TRBV7-6|TRBD1|TRBJ2-3|.
CASSLAGQGTDTQYF
TGTGCCAGCAGCTTAGCGGGACAGGGCACAGATACGCAGTATTTT
>TRBV5-4|.|TRBJ1-5|.
CASSVVRGNQPQHF
TGTGCCAGCAGCGTTGTGAGGGGCAATCAGCCCCAGCATTTT